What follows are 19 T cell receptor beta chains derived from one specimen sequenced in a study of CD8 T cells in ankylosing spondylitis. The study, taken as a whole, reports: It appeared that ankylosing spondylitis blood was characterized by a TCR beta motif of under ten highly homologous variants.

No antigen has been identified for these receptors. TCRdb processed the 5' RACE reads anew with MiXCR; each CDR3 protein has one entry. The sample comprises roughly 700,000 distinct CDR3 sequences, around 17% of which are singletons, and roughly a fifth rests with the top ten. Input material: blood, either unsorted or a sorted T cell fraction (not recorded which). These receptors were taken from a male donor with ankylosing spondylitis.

Here the CDR3 reads CASVSGGTDTQYF. CDR3 in DNA: TGTGCCAGCGTAAGCGGGGGCACAGATACGCAGTATTTT. J is TRBJ2-3 and V is TRBV4-2; 7 bases are shared with TRBD2. Germline V gives CDR1 LGHNA, CDR2 YNFKEQ. The CDR3 totals 13 residues. Unmatched junction bases numbered 3, after V lost 8 bases and J lost 1 base.

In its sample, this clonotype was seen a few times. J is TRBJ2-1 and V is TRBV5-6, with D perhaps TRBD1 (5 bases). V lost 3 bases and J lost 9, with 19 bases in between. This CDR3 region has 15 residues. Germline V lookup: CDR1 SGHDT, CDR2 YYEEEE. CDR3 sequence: CASSSLEQVEAEQFF. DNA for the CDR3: TGTGCCAGCAGCTCGCTAGAACAGGTGGAAGCTGAGCAGTTCTTC.

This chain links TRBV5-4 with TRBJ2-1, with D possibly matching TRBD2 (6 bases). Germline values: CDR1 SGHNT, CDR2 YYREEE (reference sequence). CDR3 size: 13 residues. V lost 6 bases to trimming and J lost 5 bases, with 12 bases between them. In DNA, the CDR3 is TGTGCCAGCACCTCGGGACTGGACAATGAGCAGTTCTTC. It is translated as CASTSGLDNEQFF.

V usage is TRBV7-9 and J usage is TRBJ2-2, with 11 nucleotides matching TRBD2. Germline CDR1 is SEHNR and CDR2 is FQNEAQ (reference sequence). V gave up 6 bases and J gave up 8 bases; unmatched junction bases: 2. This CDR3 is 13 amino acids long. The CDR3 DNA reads TGTGCCAGCAGTGGGACTAGCGGTGGGGAGCTGTTTTTT. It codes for CASSGTSGGELFF.

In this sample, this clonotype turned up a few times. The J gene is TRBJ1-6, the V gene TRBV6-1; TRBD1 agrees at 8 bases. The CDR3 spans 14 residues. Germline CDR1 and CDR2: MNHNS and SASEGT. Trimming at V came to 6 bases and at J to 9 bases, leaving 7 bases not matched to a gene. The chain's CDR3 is CASSLDREGSPLHF. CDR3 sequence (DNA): TGTGCCAGCAGCCTGGACAGGGAGGGTTCACCCCTCCACTTT.

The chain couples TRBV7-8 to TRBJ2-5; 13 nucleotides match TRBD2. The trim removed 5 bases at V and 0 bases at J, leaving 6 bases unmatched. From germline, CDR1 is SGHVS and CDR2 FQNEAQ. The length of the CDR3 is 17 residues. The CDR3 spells CASSASTSGGYQETQYF. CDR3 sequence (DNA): TGTGCCAGCAGCGCCTCGACTAGCGGGGGGTACCAAGAGACCCAGTACTTC.

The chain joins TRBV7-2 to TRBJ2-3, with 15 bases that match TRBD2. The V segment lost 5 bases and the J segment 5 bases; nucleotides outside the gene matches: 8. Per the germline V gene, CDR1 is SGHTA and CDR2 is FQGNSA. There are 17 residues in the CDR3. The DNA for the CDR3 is TGTGCCAGCAGCGACCGGACTAGCGGGAGGGCCTTAGATACGCAGTATTTT. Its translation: CASSDRTSGRALDTQYF.

The CDR3 nucleotides read TGTGCCAGCGCTATGACAGGGTCGACCTACGAGCAGTACTTC. Translated: CASAMTGSTYEQYF. The V gene is TRBV7-3, the J gene TRBJ2-7, with 7 bases lining up with TRBD1. V was clipped by 8 bases and J by 2 bases; unmatched bases: 9. The germline V gene has CDR1 SGHTA and CDR2 FQGTGA. The CDR3 has 14 residues.

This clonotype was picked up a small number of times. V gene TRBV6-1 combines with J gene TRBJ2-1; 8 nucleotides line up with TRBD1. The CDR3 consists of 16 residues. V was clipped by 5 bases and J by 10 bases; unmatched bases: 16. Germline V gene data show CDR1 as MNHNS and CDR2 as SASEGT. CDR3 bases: TGTGCCAGCAGTCCGCGTCCCGGGACAGGATTAGGGGAGCAGTTCTTC. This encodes CASSPRPGTGLGEQFF.

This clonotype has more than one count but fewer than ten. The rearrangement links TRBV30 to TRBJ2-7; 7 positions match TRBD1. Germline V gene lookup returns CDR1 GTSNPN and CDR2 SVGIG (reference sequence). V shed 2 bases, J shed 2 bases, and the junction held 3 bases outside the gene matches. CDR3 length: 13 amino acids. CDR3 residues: CAWSRGRPYEQYF. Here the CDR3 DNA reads TGTGCCTGGAGTAGGGGGCGCCCCTACGAGCAGTACTTC.

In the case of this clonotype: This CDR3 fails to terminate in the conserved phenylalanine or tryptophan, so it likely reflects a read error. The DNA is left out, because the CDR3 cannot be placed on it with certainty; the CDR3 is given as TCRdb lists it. CDR3 sequence reads: CASSQFRGQEVY. V is TRBV16 and J is TRBJ2-7; TRBD1, the D gene given by the table, was not confirmed from the DNA. CDR1 is KGHSY, CDR2 FQNENV, per germline. Termini included, the CDR3 measures 12 amino acids.

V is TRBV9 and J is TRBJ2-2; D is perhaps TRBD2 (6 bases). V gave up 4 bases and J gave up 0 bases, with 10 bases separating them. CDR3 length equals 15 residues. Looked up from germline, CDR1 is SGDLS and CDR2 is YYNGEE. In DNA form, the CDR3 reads TGTGCCAGCAGCACCCGGGACTCGAACACCGGGGAGCTGTTTTTT. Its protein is CASSTRDSNTGELFF.

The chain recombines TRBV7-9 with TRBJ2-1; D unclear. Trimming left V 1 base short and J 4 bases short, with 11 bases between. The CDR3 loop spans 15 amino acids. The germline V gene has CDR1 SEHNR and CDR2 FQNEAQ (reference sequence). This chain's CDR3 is CASSLGALEYNEQFF. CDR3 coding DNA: TGTGCCAGCAGCTTAGGGGCACTGGAATACAATGAGCAGTTCTTC.

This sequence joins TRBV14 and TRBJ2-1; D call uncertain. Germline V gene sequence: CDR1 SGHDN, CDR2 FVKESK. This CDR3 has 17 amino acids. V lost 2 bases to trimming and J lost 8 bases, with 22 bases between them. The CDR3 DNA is TGTGCCAGCAGCCAATGGAGCTTAGTGGGGAAAAGGGATGAGCAGTTCTTC. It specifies CASSQWSLVGKRDEQFF.

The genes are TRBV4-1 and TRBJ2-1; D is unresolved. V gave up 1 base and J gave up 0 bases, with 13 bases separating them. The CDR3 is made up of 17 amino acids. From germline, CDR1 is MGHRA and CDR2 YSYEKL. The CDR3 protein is CASSQVVGQPSYNEQFF. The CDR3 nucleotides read TGCGCCAGCAGCCAAGTGGTAGGGCAGCCCTCCTACAATGAGCAGTTCTTC.

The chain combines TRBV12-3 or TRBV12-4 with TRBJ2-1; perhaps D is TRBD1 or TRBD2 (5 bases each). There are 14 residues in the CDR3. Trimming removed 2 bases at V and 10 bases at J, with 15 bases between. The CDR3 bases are TGTGCCAGCAGTTTAAGTGAAGGGACGTGGGAGCAGTTCTTC. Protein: CASSLSEGTWEQFF.

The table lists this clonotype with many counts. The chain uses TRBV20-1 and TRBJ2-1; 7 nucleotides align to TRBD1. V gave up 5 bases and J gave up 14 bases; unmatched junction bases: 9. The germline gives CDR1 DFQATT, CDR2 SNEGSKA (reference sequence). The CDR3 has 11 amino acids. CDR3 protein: CSAWDSPFEFF. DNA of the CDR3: TGCAGTGCTTGGGACAGCCCTTTCGAGTTCTTC.

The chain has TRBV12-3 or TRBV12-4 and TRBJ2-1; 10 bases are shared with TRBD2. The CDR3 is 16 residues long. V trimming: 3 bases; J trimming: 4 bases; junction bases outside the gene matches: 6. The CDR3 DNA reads TGTGCCAGCAGTTTTGCGCTAGCGGGAGAGTACAATGAGCAGTTCTTC. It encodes CASSFALAGEYNEQFF.

The CDR3 nucleotides are TGTGCCAGCACCTGGGAGGACAGGGTTGAGACCCAGTACTTC. This sequence encodes CASTWEDRVETQYF. The chain employs TRBV2 and TRBJ2-5, with 8 bases that match TRBD1. The trim removed 7 bases at V and 5 bases at J, leaving 9 bases unmatched. CDR1 is SNHLY and CDR2 is FYNNEI in the germline V gene. The CDR3 totals 14 residues. The variable domain in full, with the rest retrieved from reference TRBV2 and TRBJ2-5, is EPEVTQTPSHQVTQMGQEVILRCVPISNHLYFYWYRQILGQKVEFLVSFYNNEISEKSEIFDDQFSVERPDGSNFTLKIRSTKLEDSAMYFCASTWEDRVETQYFGPGTRLLVL.